Listed below are T cell receptor beta chains from one sample, sequenced in a study of beta chain features in type 1 diabetes. Here immunoSEQ multiplex PCR was the method, and the copy in TCRdb shows in-frame clones only, minus some. This sample has about 290,000 clones; under 8.5% occur once, and the top ten carry 1%. The source material was central memory CD4+ T cells from blood. The receptors here all came from a woman between 18 and 30 years old in good health. Both conserved end residues are trimmed from each CDR3. Each record gives: J gene, V gene, CDR3 protein.

>TRBJ2-7|TRBV15
ATSRGPSYEQY
>TRBJ2-3|TRBV19
ASRRGRTTDTQY
>TRBJ1-5|TRBV29-1
SVEEMEGQPQH
>TRBJ2-1|TRBV27
AIGYGGQF
>TRBJ1-2|TRBV9
ASSGRQGLFYGYT
>TRBJ2-7|TRBV25-1
ASSEGTRGPTTYEQY
>TRBJ2-3|TRBV2
ASTPSSDTQY
>TRBJ2-1|TRBV6-5
ASRRRGEQF
>TRBJ1-1|TRBV19
ASSDDRHTEAF
>TRBJ2-3|TRBV5-4
ASSLDRGTDTQY
>TRBJ1-2|TRBV7-2
ASSFLAGNYGYT
>TRBJ2-1|TRBV5-1
ASSWGDRTYNEQF
>TRBJ1-5|TRBV7-2
ASSLGGIGNQPQH
>TRBJ2-1|TRBV2
ASSPRLGYNEQF
>TRBJ2-3|TRBV5-1
ASSPLAGGQDTQY
>TRBJ2-5|TRBV7-7
ASSYGTGEVTQY
>TRBJ2-2|TRBV5-1
ASSPGTITGELF
>TRBJ1-2|TRBV6-5
ASSYTGTEGGYT
>TRBJ1-1|TRBV14
ASSQDVSTEAF
>TRBJ2-1|TRBV10-3
AISYNQGYEQF
>TRBJ1-6|TRBV7-3
ASSLGQTNSPLH
>TRBJ1-1|TRBV2
ASSPQGLGSGEAF
>TRBJ2-2|TRBV4-2
ASSSGQGEPGELF
>TRBJ1-2|TRBV7-9
ASSSGQGDYGYT
>TRBJ1-3|TRBV5-1
ASSFGNFNSGNTIY
>TRBJ2-6|TRBV29-1
SVEGTRDVLT
>TRBJ1-1|TRBV5-1
ASSPRALGWSNTEAF
>TRBJ1-6|TRBV27
ASRGADRVVSPLH
>TRBJ2-3|TRBV7-9
ASSQHHGSTPDTQY
>TRBJ1-6|TRBV28
ASRPDRVPSPLH
>TRBJ1-2|TRBV5-1
ASSPRVNYGYT
>TRBJ2-1|TRBV6-5
ASKGTVHNEQF
>TRBJ1-5|TRBV6-1
ASSFDRDKVQPQH
>TRBJ2-2|TRBV7-7
ASSTGISSGELF
>TRBJ1-2|TRBV7-9
ASSFEVSNYGYT
>TRBJ2-5|TRBV14
ASSRGLEGETQY
>TRBJ2-5|TRBV15
ATREPSQETQY
>TRBJ2-5|TRBV29-1
SVAASIQETQY
>TRBJ2-3|TRBV4-1
ASSQAPTDTQY
>TRBJ2-5|TRBV7-3
ASSSRDGQETQY
>TRBJ2-2|TRBV2
ARSGTATSGELF
>TRBJ2-3|TRBV5-1
ASSLEGGNSPDTQY
>TRBJ2-1|TRBV12-5
ASGLVLGQGSNEQF
>TRBJ1-1|TRBV7-9
ASSFKGTEAF
>TRBJ1-1|TRBV7-3
ASSLMDTEAF
>TRBJ2-3|TRBV2
ASNTGTTDTQY
>TRBJ2-2|TRBV6-6
ASSARPNTGELF
>TRBJ1-5|TRBV7-3
ASSLSTQGNQPQH
>TRBJ2-2|TRBV6-1
ASRDKGQNTGELF
>TRBJ1-1|TRBV11-2
ASSERTGGWDTEAF
>TRBJ1-5|TRBV12-5
ASGWTGGNQPQH
>TRBJ2-1|TRBV7-2
ASSLAVPLTEQF
>TRBJ1-2|TRBV5-4
ASSRSGTGNGGYT
>TRBJ2-3|TRBV7-2
ASTGSSLIGTQY